Presented here are 7 T cell receptor beta chains from one specimen sequenced in a study of blood T cells in healthy people across ages. Through a sample-barcoded 5' primer and a J-beta primer mix, a second PCR was run for about 7 to 12 cycles. TCRdb processed the 5' RACE reads anew with MiXCR; each CDR3 protein has one entry. The sample holds around 870,000 distinct CDR3 sequences; 29% are singletons and the top ten take around 16%. The sample comprised blood. The source of these receptors is a woman older than 75 in good health.

In its sample, this clonotype was seen many times. The rearrangement links TRBV20-1 to TRBJ2-3, with TRBD2 identical over 11 bases. The CDR3 runs to 16 residues. From germline, CDR1 is DFQATT and CDR2 SNEGSKA (reference sequence). Losses at the gene ends were 0 bases for V and 5 bases for J; bases not matched to a gene: 7. In DNA form, the CDR3 reads TGCAGTGCTAGAGATGCTAGCGGGGGGAATAGAGATACGCAGTATTTT. It codes for CSARDASGGNRDTQYF.

This clonotype was recorded many times. The chain links TRBV3-1 to TRBJ2-3; 7 nucleotides line up with TRBD2. The J segment lost 1 base and the V segment lost 2 bases, leaving 3 bases of the junction unmatched. CDR3 length equals 15 residues. Germline V CDR1 and CDR2: LGHDT, YNNKEL (reference sequence). The CDR3 reads CASSQLLAGTDTQYF. The CDR3 DNA sequence: TGTGCCAGCAGCCAATTGCTAGCGGGCACAGATACGCAGTATTTT.

The rearrangement links TRBV20-1 to TRBJ1-2; 7 bases are shared with TRBD1. The CDR3 length is 18 residues. Germline V gene sequence: CDR1 DFQATT, CDR2 SNEGSKA (reference sequence). J gave up 4 bases and V 2 bases, and 19 bases lay outside the gene matches. Written as DNA, the CDR3 is TGCAGTGCTAGATCAATCCAAAGGAGGGGGCGGCCTCCCTATGGCTACACCTTC. Amino acid sequence: CSARSIQRRGRPPYGYTF.

This clonotype turned up a few times. J is TRBJ1-2 and V is TRBV30; 9 bases agree with TRBD1. The CDR3 extends over 15 amino acids. Germline-derived CDR1 and CDR2 are GTSNPN and SVGIG (reference sequence). The V gene end was trimmed by 0 bases and the J gene end by 8 bases; junction bases not matched to a gene: 10. CDR3 in amino acids: CAWSVPGQGKPGYTF. For the CDR3, the DNA is TGTGCCTGGAGTGTCCCGGGACAGGGCAAGCCCGGCTACACCTTC.

The sample holds one count of this clonotype. It may be a read error: a sequence one base away is much more abundant. The J gene is TRBJ1-5, the V gene TRBV20-1; D is ambiguous. CDR3 length: 11 residues. From germline, CDR1 is DFQATT and CDR2 SNEGSKA (reference sequence). DNA of the CDR3: TGCAGGGCTAGAGACAATCAGCCCCAGCATTTT. It encodes CRARDNQPQHF.

This clonotype occurred a few times. Just one base apart from a much larger clone, this may be a read error. V and J are TRBV7-2 and TRBJ2-7; 7 bases agree with TRBD1. In germline, CDR1 is SGHTA, CDR2 FQGNSA. The CDR3 sequence is 19 residues long. J lost 7 bases, V lost 5 bases, and 26 bases had no gene match. CDR3 protein: CASSARRKVGTEIYNEQYF. CDR3 sequence (DNA): TGTGCCAGCAGCGCTCGCCGAAAGGTTGGGACAGAGATCTACAATGAGCAGTACTTC.

Many counts were recorded for this clonotype. V gene TRBV7-2 combines with J gene TRBJ2-1; no clear D gene. Looked up from germline, CDR1 is SGHTA and CDR2 is FQGNSA. Trimming took off 2 bases at V and 13 bases at J, with 12 bases between the two ends. This CDR3 is 12 amino acids long. CDR3 coding DNA: TGTGCCAGCAGCTTAAACTCAGGACCTCAGTTCTTC. It codes for CASSLNSGPQFF.